This TCR beta chain was captured in a study of blood T cell repertoires in COVID-19. Overall study context: Specimens from acute and convalescent COVID-19 originated in the United States, Italy and Spain. T cells, B-cell-depleted T cells, or PBMCs supplied cDNA or gDNA.

Original processing methods: Researchers report that nucleated cell counts were estimated from reference gene primer amplification. The method was immunoSEQ multiplex PCR; TCRdb's version includes in-frame clones alone and lacks a portion of them. That table supplies the V and J calls and clone size; D and trimming were determined from the DNA. The sample contains about 83,000 clones, 65% to 80% of which appear only once. The CDR3 totals 14 residues. Trimming took 2 bases from V and 9 from J; bases not matched to a gene: 4. CDR1 and CDR2 from the germline V gene are MNHEY and SVGAGI. Sequenced sample: peripheral blood. The chain carries TRBV6-5 and TRBJ1-6, with 7 nucleotides matching TRBD1. The TCR originated in a woman older than 75 with active or convalescent COVID-19. The CDR3 DNA reads TGTGCCAGCAGTTACAAGGGGGCTCGTTCACCCCTCCACTTT. Amino acid sequence: CASSYKGARSPLHF.